The present entry profiles one TCR beta chain with its context. No antigen is known for it. No quality values exist for individual bases; no much larger clone is one base distant. Spanning cysteine to phenylalanine, the CDR3 consists of 14 amino acids. Just CDR3 DNA is preserved here, 42 bases in frame from base 1. Clipping removes 5 bases from V and 1 base from J, with 4 as the unmatched junction base count. CDR1 SGHAT and CDR2 FQNNGV are derived from the germline V gene. Library method: the immunoSEQ multiplex PCR assay. Not all clones reach the TCRdb copy of this immuneACCESS table, which keeps in-frame sequences only. Checked studies attribute under half of the gap to unresolved V genes and leave the rest unexplained. The sample contains fewer than 200,000 clones, around 94% of them found a single time. 1.4% of the sample lies in the top ten. This sample was included in a study of control samples from healthy donors and cancer patients (dated by TCRdb to between 2020 and 2021).

The clonotype comes from a man younger than 45 in good health. What was sequenced was blood. The chain links TRBV11-2 with TRBJ2-7; 8 nucleotides in the junction match TRBD2. The CDR3 is CASSLGTRSYEQYF. Read as DNA, the sequence is TGTGCCAGCAGCCTCGGGACTAGGTCCTACGAGCAGTACTTC.